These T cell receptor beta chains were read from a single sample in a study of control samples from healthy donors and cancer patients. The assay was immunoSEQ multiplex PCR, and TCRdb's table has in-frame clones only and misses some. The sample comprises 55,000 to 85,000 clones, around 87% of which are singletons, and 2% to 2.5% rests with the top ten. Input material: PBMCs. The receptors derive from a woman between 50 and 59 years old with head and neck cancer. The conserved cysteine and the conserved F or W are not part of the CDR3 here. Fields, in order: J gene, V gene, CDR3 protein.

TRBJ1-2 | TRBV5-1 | ASSQSGQLRGYT
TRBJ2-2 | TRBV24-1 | ATSHGRRGGDGGELF
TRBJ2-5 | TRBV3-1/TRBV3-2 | ASSRAKETQY
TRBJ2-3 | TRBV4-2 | ASSHPPEDTQY
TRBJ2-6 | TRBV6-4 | ASSEGVTSGANVLT
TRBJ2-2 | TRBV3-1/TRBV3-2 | ASSPGQGQGPGELF
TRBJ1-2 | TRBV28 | ATPSGPHNYGYT
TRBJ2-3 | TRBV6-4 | ASSEGTGSTDTQY
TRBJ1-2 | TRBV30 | AWRRAEERYGYT
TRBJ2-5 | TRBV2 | ASSESRGERETQY
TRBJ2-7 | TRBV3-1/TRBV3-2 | ASSQSTGASGSVQY
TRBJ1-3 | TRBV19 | ASRPFLPSSGNTIY
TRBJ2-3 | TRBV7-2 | ASSQGLRADTQY
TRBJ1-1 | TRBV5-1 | ASSPMTVNTEAF
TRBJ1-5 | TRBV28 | ASSSAKFTNQPQH
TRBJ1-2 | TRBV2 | ASSFGTGNYGYT
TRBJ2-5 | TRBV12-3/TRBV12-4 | ASSFRGWETQY
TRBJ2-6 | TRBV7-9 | ASSSTESSGANVLT
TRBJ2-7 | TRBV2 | ASSEGLAGYSYEQY
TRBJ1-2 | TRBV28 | ASRSTGEDGYT
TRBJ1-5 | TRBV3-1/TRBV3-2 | ASSQAGVDRPGSNQPQH
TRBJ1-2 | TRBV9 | ASSVSGAPNYGYT
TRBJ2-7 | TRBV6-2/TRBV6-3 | ASSSQETGLRD
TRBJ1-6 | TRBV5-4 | ASTNWGGASSPLH
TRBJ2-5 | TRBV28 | ASSFVGGQETQY
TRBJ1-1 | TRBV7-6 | ASSLGQGNTEAF